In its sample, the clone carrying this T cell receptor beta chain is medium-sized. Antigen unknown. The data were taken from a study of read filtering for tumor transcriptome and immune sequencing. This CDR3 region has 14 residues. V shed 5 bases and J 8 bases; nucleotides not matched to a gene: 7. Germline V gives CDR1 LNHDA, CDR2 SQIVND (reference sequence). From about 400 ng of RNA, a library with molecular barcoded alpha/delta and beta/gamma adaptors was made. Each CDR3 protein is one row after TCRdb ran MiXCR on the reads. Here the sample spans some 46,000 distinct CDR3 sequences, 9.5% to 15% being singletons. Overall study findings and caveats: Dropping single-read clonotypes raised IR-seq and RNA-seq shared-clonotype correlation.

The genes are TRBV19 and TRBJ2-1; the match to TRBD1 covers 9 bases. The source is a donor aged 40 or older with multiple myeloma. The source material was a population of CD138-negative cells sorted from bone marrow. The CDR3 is CASSDRDRDDEQFF. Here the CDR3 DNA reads TGTGCCAGTAGTGACCGGGACAGGGACGATGAGCAGTTCTTC.